The clone carrying this T cell receptor (beta chain) was counted between two and nine times. As yet, its antigen is unknown. The data were taken from a study of T cells in Graves' hyperthyroidism and ophthalmopathy. When ophthalmopathy did not progress within 18 months, Graves' hyperthyroidism was considered stable. The patients, who ranged from 18 to 65 in age, presented with newly diagnosed hyperthyroidism lasting under 2 months. The CDR3 has 13 amino acids. CDR1 and CDR2 (germline): SGDLS, YYNGEE. Losses at the gene ends were 4 bases for V and 9 bases for J; bases not matched to a gene: 7. What was amplified from RNA transcripts were TCR beta CDR3 regions. The HTBI primer set drove a first-round RT-PCR of the TCR CDR3. In TCRdb, the multiplex PCR reads were re-called with MiXCR into one record per CDR3 protein. The sample has around 500,000 distinct CDR3 sequences, around 15% seen once. Findings and limits, study-wide: Most thyroid clonotypes with frequency above 0.001 were detected in blood. Ophthalmopathy, which appeared later, was predicted by the model a median roughly 6.5 months before onset.

The chain employs TRBV9 and TRBJ2-3; 8 bases agree with TRBD1. The sequencing input was blood. The TCR originated in a middle-aged woman with Graves' hyperthyroidism. This CDR3 is CASSPRTGPTQYF. The CDR3 bases are TGTGCCAGCAGCCCGCGGACAGGGCCCACGCAGTATTTT.